Each of the 23 T cell receptor beta chains below was sequenced from the same sample in a study of human T cells and chemical hapten exposure. The time point here: pre-sensitization, week 0. Treatment denoted: therapeutic diphenylcyclopropenone sensitization with weekly scalp DPC. From the RACE reads, TCRdb called clonotypes with MiXCR, one entry per CDR3 protein. The sample has around 180,000 distinct CDR3 sequences; roughly 30% are singletons. The sequenced sample was whole blood, obtained in connection with sensitization to the hapten diphenylcyclopropenone (DPC). All receptors derive from a woman in her twenties or thirties with alopecia areata. Some clones in this sample may be carry-over from other donors' samples.

Only a few counts were recorded for this clonotype. The rearrangement links TRBV2 to TRBJ2-1; TRBD2 agrees at 9 bases. CDR1 and CDR2 (germline): SNHLY, FYNNEI. This CDR3 has 12 residues. Written as DNA, the CDR3 is TGTGCAACAGGGCTAGCGGGATGGGAGCAGTTCTTC. It codes for CATGLAGWEQFF.

The rearrangement joins TRBV28 to TRBJ1-5, with D perhaps matching TRBD1 (5 bases). The germline V gene encodes CDR1 MDHEN and CDR2 SYDVKM. Trimming stripped 2 bases from V and 3 bases from J, with 14 bases between. The CDR3 has 16 amino acids. The CDR3 sequence is CASSLTEGQYNQPQHF. The CDR3 region has the DNA TGTGCCAGCAGTTTAACGGAGGGGCAGTACAATCAGCCCCAGCATTTT.

This sequence joins TRBV20-1 and TRBJ2-1, with TRBD2 matching over 14 bases. Germline values: CDR1 DFQATT, CDR2 SNEGSKA (reference sequence). J was trimmed by 4 bases and V by 2 bases; bases with no gene match: 7. The CDR3 is made up of 17 amino acids. This CDR3 is CSARSRTSGRSYNEQFF. DNA for the CDR3: TGCAGTGCTAGATCCCGGACTAGCGGGAGGTCTTACAATGAGCAGTTCTTC.

This clonotype has more than one count but fewer than ten. The chain carries TRBV2 and TRBJ2-1; 7 nucleotides align to TRBD1. Germline trimming cut 4 bases from V and 3 bases from J; bases unmatched to any gene: 3. The germline CDR1 and CDR2 sequences are SNHLY and FYNNEI. This CDR3 region has 14 residues. CDR3 sequence: CASSAGQHYNEQFF. DNA for the CDR3: TGTGCCAGCAGTGCGGGACAGCACTACAATGAGCAGTTCTTC.

The rearrangement links TRBV3-1 to TRBJ1-6, with 7 bases fitting TRBD1. V trimming: 6 bases; J trimming: 7 bases; junction bases outside the gene matches: 9. Germline lookup yields CDR1 LGHDT and CDR2 YNNKEL (reference sequence). The CDR3 has 15 residues. CDR3 nucleotides: TGTGCCAGCAGGCTCGGGACAGACGAAAATTCACCCCTCCACTTT. As protein: CASRLGTDENSPLHF.

The rearrangement links TRBV10-1 to TRBJ1-1; a possible D gene is TRBD1 (5 bases). Germline assignment: CDR1 WNHNN and CDR2 SYGVQD (reference sequence). The V end lost 2 bases, the J end lost 6 bases, and 10 bases lay between the germline ends. The CDR3 covers 13 residues. CDR3 bases: TGCGCCAGCAGTGAGGTGGGGGGGGCTGAAGCTTTCTTT. This translates into CASSEVGGAEAFF.

This clonotype appeared a few times. The V call is TRBV28, the J call TRBJ2-4, with D perhaps matching TRBD1 (6 bases). V was pared by 4 bases and J by 1 base, with 17 bases between. The CDR3 is 17 residues long. Germline V gives CDR1 MDHEN, CDR2 SYDVKM. Here the CDR3 reads CASSSLSGVFAKNIQYF. CDR3 DNA sequence: TGTGCCAGCAGTTCCCTCTCAGGGGTGTTTGCCAAAAACATTCAGTACTTC.

This rearrangement joins TRBV10-2 to TRBJ2-2; 7 nucleotides agree with TRBD1. The CDR3 is made up of 17 amino acids. After removal of 2 bases from V and 5 bases from J, the junction contained 11 bases not matched to a gene. Germline V lookup: CDR1 WSHSY, CDR2 SAAADI. CDR3 loop: CASSETPGTAGTGELFF. The CDR3 coding sequence is TGCGCCAGCAGTGAGACCCCTGGGACAGCCGGGACCGGGGAGCTGTTTTTT.

This clonotype was recorded a few times. The chain couples TRBV10-1 to TRBJ2-1; 13 positions match TRBD2. In germline, CDR1 is WNHNN, CDR2 SYGVQD (reference sequence). This CDR3 has 14 residues. V lost 4 bases and J lost 14; bases outside the gene matches: 8. CDR3 sequence (DNA): TGCGCCAGCAGTGCCGGACTAGCGGGAGCGGCAAAGTTCTTC. This sequence encodes CASSAGLAGAAKFF.

This clonotype has more than one count but fewer than ten. V is TRBV6-2 or TRBV6-3 and J is TRBJ1-5; TRBD1 might be the D (6 bases). The CDR3 has 13 amino acids. The germline V and J ends were trimmed by 5 bases and 7 bases, with 12 bases remaining between them. The V gene's germline CDR1 is MNHEY and CDR2 SVGEGT. The CDR3 bases are TGTGCCAGCAGTACAGGGTTGAGACAGCCCCAGCATTTT. It specifies CASSTGLRQPQHF.

The rearrangement links TRBV20-1 to TRBJ2-7, with TRBD2 matching over 10 bases. The CDR3 loop spans 15 amino acids. Trimming at V came to 3 bases and at J to 2 bases, leaving 7 bases not matched to a gene. Germline V gives CDR1 DFQATT, CDR2 SNEGSKA (reference sequence). The CDR3 is CSARAGTSATYEQYF. CDR3 bases: TGCAGTGCTAGGGCAGGGACTAGCGCTACCTACGAGCAGTACTTC.

This chain joins TRBV5-1 and TRBJ2-3, with TRBD2 identical over 8 bases. CDR1 and CDR2 (germline): SGHRS, YFSETQ. The CDR3 loop spans 16 amino acids. Trimming at V came to 3 bases and at J to 2 bases, leaving 8 bases not matched to a gene. The CDR3, as DNA: TGCGCCAGCAGCTCAAGGACTAGCCTCTCCACAGATACGCAGTATTTT. Its protein product is CASSSRTSLSTDTQYF. The full variable domain, its missing parts supplied by reference TRBV5-1 and TRBJ2-3, is KAGVTQTPRYLIKTRGQQVTLSCSPISGHRSVSWYQQTPGQGLQFLFEYFSETQRNKGNFPGRFSGRQFSNSRSEMNVSTLELGDSALYLCASSSRTSLSTDTQYFGPGTRLTVL.

The rearrangement uses TRBV20-1 and TRBJ2-5; perhaps D is TRBD1 or TRBD2 (6 bases each). This CDR3 comprises 14 residues. The germline gives CDR1 DFQATT, CDR2 SNEGSKA (reference sequence). With 5 bases removed from V and 5 bases from J, the gap between germline ends came to 18 bases. CDR3 in DNA: TGCAGTGCTGCGGGACTCGGGGGCTGGGAGACCCAGTACTTC. Its translation is CSAAGLGGWETQYF.

J is TRBJ1-2 and V is TRBV28; 7 bases are a match to TRBD1. Germline trimming cut 6 bases from V and 0 bases from J; bases unmatched to any gene: 10. Germline CDR1 and CDR2: MDHEN and SYDVKM. The CDR3 loop spans 16 amino acids. The CDR3 DNA reads as TGTGCCAGCAGCTCGGACAGGCGGGGAACTAACTATGGCTACACCTTC. Translation: CASSSDRRGTNYGYTF.

This chain connects TRBV7-9 to TRBJ2-7; 10 bases are shared with TRBD1. This CDR3 spans 15 amino acids. CDR1 and CDR2 from the germline V gene are SEHNR and FQNEAQ (reference sequence). The V segment lost 4 bases and the J segment 5 bases; nucleotides outside the gene matches: 8. The CDR3 nucleotides read TGTGCCAGCAGCTCCACCGGGACAGGGGTACACGAGCAGTACTTC. Protein sequence: CASSSTGTGVHEQYF.

In its sample, this clonotype was seen a few times. The chain uses TRBV29-1 and TRBJ1-3; D may be TRBD1 (6 bases). CDR1 is SQVTM and CDR2 is ANQGSEA in the germline V gene. V dropped 5 bases and J dropped 1 base, with 18 bases sitting between them. The CDR3 spans 16 residues. The CDR3 spells CSVWPSGENSGNTIYF. The CDR3 DNA sequence: TGCAGCGTTTGGCCCTCAGGGGAAAATTCTGGAAACACCATATATTTT. The variable domain in full, with the rest retrieved from reference TRBV29-1 and TRBJ1-3, is SAVISQKPSRDICQRGTSLTIQCQVDSQVTMMFWYRQQPGQSLTLIATANQGSEATYESGFVIDKFPISRPNLTFSTLTVSNMSPEDSSIYLCSVWPSGENSGNTIYFGEGSWLTVV.

This clonotype was recorded a few times. This chain joins TRBV29-1 and TRBJ2-3; tentative D call: TRBD2 (6 bases). CDR1 is SQVTM, CDR2 ANQGSEA, per germline. The CDR3 extends over 15 amino acids. Trimming left V 4 bases short and J 4 bases short, with 18 bases between. CDR3 amino acids: CSVGTHWRGADTQYF. Written as DNA, the CDR3 is TGCAGCGTTGGGACCCATTGGAGGGGCGCAGATACGCAGTATTTT.

This clonotype was found a few times. The chain has TRBV28 and TRBJ2-3; TRBD1 is a possible D gene (5 bases). CDR3 length equals 14 residues. The V and J ends lost 8 bases and 2 bases respectively, with 14 bases between them. Germline lookup yields CDR1 MDHEN and CDR2 SYDVKM. The CDR3 nucleotides read TGTGCCAGCCAGACCAGGGCCAACACAGATACGCAGTATTTT. It yields the protein CASQTRANTDTQYF.

A few counts support this clonotype. V is TRBV28 and J is TRBJ1-2; tentative D call: TRBD1 (5 bases). Germline CDR1 is MDHEN and CDR2 is SYDVKM. This CDR3 region has 16 residues. V shed 5 bases and J shed 7 bases, with 23 bases lying between them. The CDR3 nucleotides read TGTGCCAGCAGTCCCCCGGCGGGGCTCCGGGTTCGTGGCTACACCTTC. It yields the protein CASSPPAGLRVRGYTF.

This clonotype was observed a few times. The V gene is TRBV6-6, the J gene TRBJ2-7; a weak D match, TRBD2 (7 bases). CDR3 length equals 14 residues. V was pared by 5 bases and J by 3 bases, with 14 bases between. Per the germline V gene, CDR1 is MNHNY and CDR2 is SVGAGI (reference sequence). The DNA of the CDR3 is TGTGCCAGCAGTAGGGGAGGGGGGGACTACGAGCAGTACTTC. Translating it yields CASSRGGGDYEQYF.

The chain couples TRBV5-1 to TRBJ2-7; 8 bases match TRBD2. Per germline, CDR1 SGHRS and CDR2 YFSETQ. The CDR3 length is 18 residues. V dropped 2 bases and J dropped 5; count of bases not matched to a gene: 18. This chain's CDR3 is CASSLGGSYGTRTDEQYF. The CDR3, as DNA: TGCGCCAGCAGCTTAGGTGGGTCGTACGGGACTAGGACCGACGAGCAGTACTTC.

To note about this clonotype: A read error is possible here, since a much larger clone lies one base away. This chain links TRBV3-1 with TRBJ1-6, with a weak D call TRBD1 (5 bases). Per germline, CDR1 LGHDT and CDR2 YNNKEL (reference sequence). V was shortened by 1 base and J by 10 bases, with 17 bases between the two germline ends. This CDR3 is 16 amino acids long. The CDR3: CASSQGRGPEASPLHF. CDR3 DNA: TGTGCCAGCAGCCAAGGGCGGGGCCCTGAGGCGTCACCCCTCCACTTT. The entire variable domain, with the rest obtained from reference TRBV3-1 and TRBJ1-6, is as follows: DTAVSQTPKYLVTQMGNDKSIKCEQNLGHDTMYWYKQDSKKFLKIMFSYNNKELIINETVPNRFSPKSPDKAHLNLHINSLELGDSAVYFCASSQGRGPEASPLHFGNGTRLTVT.

This clonotype was found a few times. This chain connects TRBV29-1 to TRBJ2-1; 7 bases are a match to TRBD1. The V gene end was trimmed by 3 bases and the J gene end by 6 bases; junction bases not matched to a gene: 8. The CDR3 runs to 14 residues. The germline CDR1 and CDR2 sequences are SQVTM and ANQGSEA. The CDR3 nucleotides are TGCAGCGTTGAGGCGACAGGGTCGTTCAATGAGCAGTTCTTC. Encoded protein: CSVEATGSFNEQFF.